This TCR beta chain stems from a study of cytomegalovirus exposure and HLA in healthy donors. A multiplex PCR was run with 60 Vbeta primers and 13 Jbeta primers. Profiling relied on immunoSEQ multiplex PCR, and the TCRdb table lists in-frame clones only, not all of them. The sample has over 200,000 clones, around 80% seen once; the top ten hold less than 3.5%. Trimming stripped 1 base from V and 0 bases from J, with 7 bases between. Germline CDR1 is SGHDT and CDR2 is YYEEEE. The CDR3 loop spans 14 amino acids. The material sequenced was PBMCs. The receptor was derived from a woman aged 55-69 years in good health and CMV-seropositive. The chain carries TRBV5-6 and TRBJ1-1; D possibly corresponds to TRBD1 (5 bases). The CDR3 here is CASSLRGLNTEAFF. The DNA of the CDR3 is TGTGCCAGCAGCTTGAGGGGCCTGAACACTGAAGCTTTCTTT.